The subject of this entry is one TCR beta chain. Its antigen is unknown. The sample is drawn from a study of cytomegalovirus exposure and HLA in healthy donors. Study summary: Among 398 genotyped donors, around 80% fell in the Caucasian-associated ancestry cluster.

Study observations and caveats: The study put under 200 TCR beta chains on its list as cytomegalovirus-associated.

PCR was performed using 60 Vbeta and 13 Jbeta primers. Per the original data handling: Tens of millions of unique TCR beta chains, approximately 11 million of them shared, were counted by a later analysis. Here immunoSEQ multiplex PCR was the method, and the copy in TCRdb shows in-frame clones only, minus some. The DNA gave D and trimming, while V, J and clone size come from that table. The table includes about 200,000 clones, more than 75% detected once. The donors comprised healthy bone marrow donors. V lost 5 bases and J 2 bases, leaving 7 bases between the germline ends. The CDR3 covers 12 residues. Germline V gene sequence: CDR1 SGHAT, CDR2 FQNNGV.

The chain recombines TRBV11-2 with TRBJ2-7; TRBD1 is a possible D gene (6 bases). Sequenced sample: PBMCs. This TCR derives from a male donor in good health and CMV-seronegative. CDR3 in amino acids: CASSQGTYEQYF. The CDR3 DNA reads as TGTGCCAGCAGCCAGGGGACCTACGAGCAGTACTTC.